The 30 T cell receptor beta chains listed next were all sequenced from one sample in a study of T cell responses to AZD1222 COVID-19 vaccine. Repertoires were generated with immunoSEQ multiplex PCR, while TCRdb's copy carries only in-frame clones and drops some. The data contain about 130,000 clones, around 84% of them seen just once; the ten biggest clones take up 20% to 25%. This specimen consisted of peripheral blood, obtained on day 0 of AZD1222 vaccination. All receptors derive from an adult in good health.

This clone was found a few times. This sequence joins TRBV4-1 and TRBJ2-1, with 8 bases fitting TRBD2. Trimming at V came to 8 bases and at J to 0 bases, leaving 3 bases not matched to a gene. The CDR3 sequence is 14 residues long. Germline values: CDR1 MGHRA, CDR2 YSYEKL. The CDR3 spells CASQRGSSYNEQFF. The CDR3 DNA reads as TGCGCCAGCCAGCGGGGGAGCTCCTACAATGAGCAGTTCTTC.

The rearrangement joins TRBV7-9 to TRBJ2-3, with TRBD2 matching over 8 bases. The CDR3 is 15 amino acids. Germline V lookup: CDR1 SEHNR, CDR2 FQNEAQ (reference sequence). Trimming took 5 bases from V and 4 from J; bases not matched to a gene: 8. DNA of the CDR3: TGTGCCAGCAGCACCTACGGGGGGGCGGCAGATACGCAGTATTTT. The encoded protein is CASSTYGGAADTQYF.

The chain combines TRBV2 with TRBJ1-1, with a weak D call TRBD1 (6 bases). The V end was cut by 10 bases, the J end by 4 bases, with 13 bases between. Germline V lookup: CDR1 SNHLY, CDR2 FYNNEI. This CDR3 has 12 residues. CDR3 nucleotides: TGTGCCAACGGCTGGGGGGCCACTGAAGCTTTCTTT. It encodes CANGWGATEAFF.

The gene calls are TRBV2 and TRBJ1-6; TRBD1 matches 9 bases. The CDR3 loop spans 16 amino acids. Germline values: CDR1 SNHLY, CDR2 FYNNEI. The junction had 9 bases not matched to a gene; V was cut back by 5 bases and J by 7 bases. The CDR3 DNA reads as TGTGCCAGCAGTTTCTCCGGGACAGGGAACAATTCACCCCTCCACTTT. It encodes CASSFSGTGNNSPLHF.

The J gene is TRBJ2-5, the V gene TRBV19, with D possibly being TRBD1 (6 bases). V lost 3 bases and J lost 5, with 13 bases in between. The CDR3 sequence is 14 residues long. The V gene's germline CDR1 is LNHDA and CDR2 SQIVND (reference sequence). CDR3 nucleotides: TGTGCCAGTAGTATGGCCAGGGGTCAGGAGACCCAGTACTTC. Its protein product is CASSMARGQETQYF.

The V gene is TRBV2, the J gene TRBJ2-7, with 7 bases lining up with TRBD1. V lost 5 bases and J lost 2; bases outside the gene matches: 6. The CDR3 is made up of 14 amino acids. CDR1 and CDR2 from the germline V gene are SNHLY and FYNNEI. Here the CDR3 DNA reads TGTGCCAGCAGTCGGGACAGTGTCACCTACGAGCAGTACTTC. Translation: CASSRDSVTYEQYF. Full variable domain (remainder filled in from reference TRBV2 and TRBJ2-7): EPEVTQTPSHQVTQMGQEVILRCVPISNHLYFYWYRQILGQKVEFLVSFYNNEISEKSEIFDDQFSVERPDGSNFTLKIRSTKLEDSAMYFCASSRDSVTYEQYFGPGTRLTVT.

The CDR3 region is CASSYSIPGTQYF. The CDR3 bases are TGTGCCAGCAGTTACTCGATTCCAGGGACTCAGTACTTC. The chain joins TRBV6-5 to TRBJ2-7; D might be TRBD2 (6 bases). Trimming cost V 0 bases and J 10 bases, with 13 bases left between them. Germline loops: CDR1 MNHEY, CDR2 SVGAGI. This CDR3 has 13 residues.

This chain links TRBV27 with TRBJ1-5, with 7 bases fitting TRBD1. There are 16 residues in the CDR3. Trimming removed 5 bases from V and 2 bases from J; junction bases left unmatched: 9. Germline values: CDR1 MNHEY, CDR2 SMNVEV (reference sequence). The CDR3 DNA is TGTGCCAGCAGTCCGATCAGGGGGTCTGGCAATCAGCCCCAGCATTTT. As protein: CASSPIRGSGNQPQHF.

This chain uses TRBV2 with TRBJ1-1; D gene uncertain. Germline V gene data show CDR1 as SNHLY and CDR2 as FYNNEI. This CDR3 is built from 13 residues. The V end was cut by 9 bases, the J end by 7 bases, with 18 bases between. The CDR3 DNA reads as TGTGCCAGTACAAAGGAGGGCCACAATGAAGCTTTCTTT. Translating gives CASTKEGHNEAFF.

A note on this clone: This specimen includes other DNA sequences encoding the same CDR3. This CDR3 reads CASSGTGNNQPQHF. The DNA for the CDR3 is TGTGCCAGCAGCGGGACAGGGAATAATCAGCCCCAGCATTTT. The chain links TRBV2 to TRBJ1-5; the match to TRBD1 covers 9 bases. The CDR3 extends over 14 amino acids. Trimming took 6 bases from V and 4 from J; bases not matched to a gene: 4. Per the germline V gene, CDR1 is SNHLY and CDR2 is FYNNEI.

The genes are TRBV28 and TRBJ1-2; weak D call: TRBD1 (5 bases). CDR3 size: 14 residues. The germline gives CDR1 MDHEN, CDR2 SYDVKM. V lost 6 bases and J 4 bases, leaving 15 bases between the germline ends. The DNA of the CDR3 is TGTGCCAGCAGGGACGCTGGCCAGGGCTATGGCTACACCTTC. This codes for CASRDAGQGYGYTF.

This chain joins TRBV5-5 and TRBJ2-2, with TRBD1 as a possible D gene (6 bases). V gave up 5 bases and J gave up 5 bases, with 16 bases separating them. CDR3 length: 15 residues. The germline gives CDR1 SGHKS, CDR2 YYEKEE (reference sequence). The CDR3 DNA sequence: TGTGCCAGCAGACTCACAGGGTTGGTAACCGGGGAGCTGTTTTTT. The encoded protein is CASRLTGLVTGELFF.

The CDR3 nucleotides are TGTGCCAGCAGCACACAGGGCCCCCTTCCTGGGGCCAACGTCCTGACTTTC. Translation gives CASSTQGPLPGANVLTF. This chain links TRBV7-9 with TRBJ2-6; weak D call: TRBD1 (6 bases). The CDR3 loop spans 17 amino acids. Germline V CDR1 and CDR2: SEHNR, FQNEAQ (reference sequence). The V end lost 5 bases, the J end lost 2 bases, and 16 bases lay between the germline ends.

The rearrangement links TRBV4-1 to TRBJ2-2, with D perhaps TRBD2 (5 bases). The CDR3 runs to 17 residues. V lost 5 bases, J lost 1 base, and 17 bases lay in between. CDR1 and CDR2 from the germline V gene are MGHRA and YSYEKL. CDR3 in amino acids: CASSDGITIKNTGELFF. The CDR3 coding sequence is TGCGCCAGCAGCGACGGGATCACTATCAAGAACACCGGGGAGCTGTTTTTT.

The chain employs TRBV2 and TRBJ2-6, with 9 bases fitting TRBD1. V lost 1 base to trimming and J lost 1 base; unmatched junction nucleotides: 8. CDR3 size: 19 residues. The V gene's germline CDR1 is SNHLY and CDR2 FYNNEI. The CDR3: CASSEGIGTGYSGANVLTF. The CDR3 nucleotides read TGTGCCAGCAGTGAAGGAATCGGGACAGGGTATTCTGGGGCCAACGTCCTGACTTTC.

The gene calls are TRBV6-2 or TRBV6-3 and TRBJ1-2; D is undetermined. This CDR3 contains 13 residues. CDR1 MNHEY and CDR2 SVGEGT come from the germline V gene. V lost 2 bases to trimming and J lost 2 bases, with 6 bases between them. The CDR3 loop is CASSYIGNYGYTF. As DNA, the CDR3 is TGTGCCAGCAGTTACATAGGGAACTATGGCTACACCTTC.

The gene calls are TRBV18 and TRBJ1-2, with D uncertain. From germline, CDR1 is KGHSH and CDR2 LQKENI. The CDR3 contains 12 residues. V lost 2 bases, J lost 2 bases, and 3 bases lay in between. CDR3 nucleotide sequence: TGTGCCAGCTCACCAGGGAACTATGGCTACACCTTC. Its protein product is CASSPGNYGYTF.

This chain connects TRBV6-5 to TRBJ2-3, with 8 bases lining up with TRBD2. This CDR3 comprises 14 residues. The V segment lost 5 bases and the J segment 2 bases; nucleotides outside the gene matches: 3. CDR1 MNHEY and CDR2 SVGAGI come from the germline V gene. In DNA, the CDR3 is TGTGCCAGCAGTAGCGGGGGAAACACAGATACGCAGTATTTT. It translates to CASSSGGNTDTQYF.

CDR3 DNA: TGTGCCAGCAGCGTAGCGGACACTGAAGCTTTCTTT. Protein: CASSVADTEAFF. This rearrangement joins TRBV9 to TRBJ1-1; D is unresolved. Trimming pared 0 bases from V and 3 bases from J, leaving 3 bases between. The CDR3 extends over 12 amino acids. CDR1 and CDR2 (germline): SGDLS, YYNGEE.

The rearrangement links TRBV9 to TRBJ1-3, with D perhaps matching TRBD1 (5 bases). The V gene lost 4 bases and the J gene lost 0 bases, with 14 bases spanning the gap. CDR1 is SGDLS, CDR2 YYNGEE, per germline. The CDR3 totals 16 residues. The CDR3 spells CASSYSGHLSGNTIYF. Written as DNA, the CDR3 is TGTGCCAGCAGCTACTCCGGACACCTCTCTGGAAACACCATATATTTT. Combining the CDR3 with reference TRBV9 and TRBJ1-3 gives the whole variable domain DSGVTQTPKHLITATGQRVTLRCSPRSGDLSVYWYQQSLDQGLQFLIQYYNGEERAKGNILERFSAQQFPDLHSELNLSSLELGDSALYFCASSYSGHLSGNTIYFGEGSWLTVV.

The rearrangement links TRBV30 to TRBJ1-6; no definite D call. The CDR3 is made up of 18 amino acids. Per the germline V gene, CDR1 is GTSNPN and CDR2 is SVGIG (reference sequence). With 4 bases removed from V and 0 bases from J, the gap between germline ends came to 19 bases. DNA for the CDR3: TGTGCCTGGACGGGTGAAACGAAACTTAGCTCCTATAATTCACCCCTCCACTTT. Translating it yields CAWTGETKLSSYNSPLHF.

The CDR3 DNA reads as TGTGCCACCAGTCCGCCAGGGAGAGGCACTGAAGCTTTCTTT. Amino acids: CATSPPGRGTEAFF. This sequence joins TRBV15 and TRBJ1-1; maybe TRBD1 (5 bases). Germline CDR1 and CDR2: LNHNV and YYDKDF (reference sequence). V was clipped by 6 bases and J by 4 bases, with 15 bases between them. The length of the CDR3 is 14 residues.

This chain links TRBV6-4 with TRBJ2-2, with no clear D. The length of the CDR3 is 14 residues. The V and J ends lost 4 bases and 2 bases respectively, with 8 bases between them. Germline CDR1 MRHNA, CDR2 SNTAGT. CDR3 region: CASSVQDNTGELFF. Here the CDR3 DNA reads TGTGCCAGCAGTGTCCAGGACAACACCGGGGAGCTGTTTTTT.

The chain uses TRBV29-1 and TRBJ1-1; D remains unclear. Trimming removed 3 bases at V and 5 bases at J, with 7 bases between. The CDR3 extends over 11 amino acids. Germline CDR1 reads SQVTM; CDR2 reads ANQGSEA. Written as DNA, the CDR3 is TGCAGCGTTGAGGGGTGGACTGAAGCTTTCTTT. This translates into CSVEGWTEAFF.

The rearrangement uses TRBV11-2 and TRBJ1-4, with D maybe TRBD1 (5 bases). In germline, CDR1 is SGHAT, CDR2 FQNNGV. V was pared by 3 bases and J by 7 bases, with 12 bases between. This CDR3 is 14 amino acids long. The CDR3, as DNA: TGTGCCAGCAGCTTTGGCGACAGCTCTGAAAAACTGTTTTTT. This translates into CASSFGDSSEKLFF.

V is TRBV7-3 and J is TRBJ1-1, with D possibly TRBD1 on 5 matching bases. From germline, CDR1 is SGHTA and CDR2 FQGTGA. V lost 4 bases and J 0 bases, leaving 12 bases between the germline ends. This CDR3 spans 15 amino acids. The CDR3 sequence is CASSSRQGMNTEAFF. The CDR3 coding sequence is TGTGCCAGCAGCTCCCGGCAGGGCATGAACACTGAAGCTTTCTTT.

The chain links TRBV7-2 to TRBJ2-5; 12 bases are a match to TRBD2. Per the germline V gene, CDR1 is SGHTA and CDR2 is FQGNSA. The trim removed 0 bases at V and 1 base at J, leaving 9 bases unmatched. This CDR3 region has 19 residues. The DNA of the CDR3 is TGTGCCAGCAGCTTAGCCCAATATCGACTAGCGGGAGTCCAAGAGACCCAGTACTTC. Encoded protein: CASSLAQYRLAGVQETQYF.

This clone was counted between two and nine times. V and J are TRBV2 and TRBJ1-3, with unresolved D. Germline loops: CDR1 SNHLY, CDR2 FYNNEI. V was clipped by 2 bases and J by 2 bases, with 10 bases between them. The CDR3 extends over 15 amino acids. The CDR3 nucleotides are TGTGCCAGCAGTGAAAGGAGGGATACTGGAAACACCATATATTTT. It is translated as CASSERRDTGNTIYF.

This chain joins TRBV28 and TRBJ1-1, with D possibly being TRBD1 (5 bases). The CDR3 contains 13 residues. Trimming pared 4 bases from V and 4 bases from J, leaving 10 bases between. Looked up from germline, CDR1 is MDHEN and CDR2 is SYDVKM. The CDR3 sequence: CASSSGRGTEAFF. As DNA, the CDR3 is TGTGCCAGCAGTTCAGGGAGGGGCACTGAAGCTTTCTTT. The whole variable domain, remainder taken from reference TRBV28 and TRBJ1-1, is DVKVTQSSRYLVKRTGEKVFLECVQDMDHENMFWYRQDPGLGLRLIYFSYDVKMKEKGDIPEGYSVSREKKERFSLILESASTNQTSMYLCASSSGRGTEAFFGQGTRLTVV.

This clone was counted only a few times. The chain has TRBV5-1 and TRBJ2-3; D is unclear. The length of the CDR3 is 18 residues. Trimming left V 4 bases short and J 1 base short, with 22 bases between. Germline V gene lookup returns CDR1 SGHRS and CDR2 YFSETQ. In DNA form, the CDR3 reads TGCGCCAGCAGCATTTCGTTTGGGCTGCCGTCGGGCACAGATACGCAGTATTTT. Translating it yields CASSISFGLPSGTDTQYF.